The 23 T cell receptor beta chains presented below share a single source sample, sequenced in a study of a mutant IDH1 vaccine in newly diagnosed glioma. Here immunoSEQ multiplex PCR was the method, and the copy in TCRdb shows in-frame clones only, minus some. The profile shows 50,000 or so clones, roughly 80% of them singletons. Time point here: baseline, week 1 (first vaccination visit). Stated treatment: pre-vaccination baseline after standard-of-care therapy. Sequencing used PBMCs, obtained from a glioma patient treated with radiotherapy, temozolomide or both. These receptors were obtained from a man younger than 30 with glioma.

This chain connects TRBV9 to TRBJ1-1; TRBD1 aligns across 7 bases. Germline V CDR1 and CDR2: SGDLS, YYNGEE. The CDR3 has 15 amino acids. J was trimmed by 4 bases and V by 3 bases; bases with no gene match: 9. CDR3 in amino acids: CASSGQGSTSTEAFF. DNA of the CDR3: TGTGCCAGCAGCGGACAGGGTTCGACGAGCACTGAAGCTTTCTTT.

CDR3 region: CASSRRRQQETQYF. In DNA form, the CDR3 reads TGTGCCAGCAGCCGCCGACGGCAACAAGAGACCCAGTACTTC. This chain connects TRBV5-6 to TRBJ2-5; no firm D call. CDR3 length equals 14 residues. Between the trimmed V and J ends, which lost 4 bases and 2 bases, there was a span of 12 bases. Germline-derived CDR1 and CDR2 are SGHDT and YYEEEE.

This clone showed up just a few times. This chain joins TRBV5-1 and TRBJ1-1; D is uncertain. Germline CDR1 is SGHRS and CDR2 is YFSETQ. V lost 1 base and J 0 bases, leaving 4 bases between the germline ends. This CDR3 spans 13 amino acids. This chain's CDR3 is CASSLHMNTEAFF. The CDR3, as DNA: TGCGCCAGCAGCTTGCACATGAACACTGAAGCTTTCTTT.

This chain connects TRBV30 to TRBJ1-3; no clear D. Trimming pared 5 bases from V and 0 bases from J, leaving 8 bases between. Germline values: CDR1 GTSNPN, CDR2 SVGIG (reference sequence). The CDR3 totals 13 residues. CDR3 nucleotides: TGTGCCTGGCTTAAGAGCTCTGGAAACACCATATATTTT. Protein product: CAWLKSSGNTIYF.

The genes are TRBV30 and TRBJ2-2, with D perhaps matching TRBD1 or TRBD2 (6 bases each). The CDR3 totals 15 residues. V lost 2 bases and J lost 3, with 13 bases in between. Germline assignment: CDR1 GTSNPN and CDR2 SVGIG (reference sequence). The CDR3 loop reads CAWSPGGRDTGELFF. Written as DNA, the CDR3 is TGTGCCTGGAGTCCCGGGGGCCGGGACACCGGGGAGCTGTTTTTT.

The table lists this clone with a count of one. The rearrangement joins TRBV5-4 to TRBJ2-5; no clear D gene. The CDR3 has 15 amino acids. Germline CDR1 reads SGHNT; CDR2 reads YYREEE (reference sequence). The V gene lost 1 base and the J gene lost 1 base, with 11 bases spanning the gap. CDR3 coding DNA: TGTGCCAGCAGCTTGACCCTTAGTACCCAAGAGACCCAGTACTTC. Protein: CASSLTLSTQETQYF.

The table lists this clone with a count of one. The chain has TRBV6-5 and TRBJ1-4; D remains ambiguous. The CDR3 length is 13 residues. The germline gives CDR1 MNHEY, CDR2 SVGAGI. V was clipped by 1 base and J by 8 bases, with 8 bases between them. CDR3 amino acids: CASSYFSGEKLFF. The CDR3 coding sequence is TGTGCCAGCAGTTACTTTTCGGGGGAAAAACTGTTTTTT.

The chain joins TRBV5-1 to TRBJ2-7; the D gene is possibly TRBD2 (6 bases). The V end was cut by 1 base, the J end by 3 bases, with 11 bases between. The length of the CDR3 is 14 residues. Per the germline V gene, CDR1 is SGHRS and CDR2 is YFSETQ. DNA for the CDR3: TGCGCCAGCAGCTTGTCGGGGGTGGACTACGAGCAGTACTTC. Amino acid sequence: CASSLSGVDYEQYF.

V gene TRBV28 combines with J gene TRBJ1-3; D gene unclear. V dropped 6 bases and J dropped 5 bases, with 8 bases sitting between them. CDR1 and CDR2 from the germline V gene are MDHEN and SYDVKM. The CDR3 spans 12 residues. Written as DNA, the CDR3 is TGTGCCAGCAGGGGATTAAGAAACACCATATATTTT. As protein: CASRGLRNTIYF.

V and J are TRBV4-1 and TRBJ2-3; 10 nucleotides line up with TRBD2. This CDR3 spans 17 amino acids. Germline-derived CDR1 and CDR2 are MGHRA and YSYEKL. V lost 0 bases to trimming and J lost 3 bases; unmatched junction nucleotides: 6. The CDR3 coding sequence is TGCGCCAGCAGCCAAGATTTAACTAGCGGGAAAACAGATACGCAGTATTTT. Amino acid sequence: CASSQDLTSGKTDTQYF.

V usage is TRBV18 and J usage is TRBJ1-5, with a possible D match to TRBD1 (5 bases). The CDR3 is 14 amino acids. Germline V gene sequence: CDR1 KGHSH, CDR2 LQKENI. V was clipped by 6 bases and J by 4 bases, with 13 bases between them. The CDR3 sequence: CASSLDRRNQPQHF. Written as DNA, the CDR3 is TGTGCCAGCTCTTTAGACAGACGGAATCAGCCCCAGCATTTT.

In its sample, this clone was seen once. The chain uses TRBV6-6 and TRBJ1-5; a possible D gene is TRBD1 (5 bases). The ends were cut back, 3 bases at V and 2 bases at J, with 14 bases in the middle. Germline V lookup: CDR1 MNHNY, CDR2 SVGAGI (reference sequence). The CDR3 sequence is 16 residues long. CDR3 loop: CASSYIRTIGNQPQHF. CDR3 in DNA: TGTGCCAGCAGTTATATCCGGACAATTGGCAATCAGCCCCAGCATTTT.

In its sample, this clone was seen a few times. The CDR3 sequence is CASSSRTPPYEQYF. The CDR3 nucleotides read TGTGCCAGCAGTTCAAGAACACCCCCTTACGAGCAGTACTTC. This rearrangement joins TRBV28 to TRBJ2-7; D is ambiguous. CDR3 length: 14 amino acids. Trimming removed 4 bases at V and 4 bases at J, with 14 bases between. The germline V gene encodes CDR1 MDHEN and CDR2 SYDVKM.

The chain recombines TRBV29-1 with TRBJ1-2, with D hard to call. Trimming removed 4 bases from V and 4 bases from J, with 16 bases in between. Germline lookup yields CDR1 SQVTM and CDR2 ANQGSEA. The CDR3 is 14 amino acids. In DNA form, the CDR3 reads TGCAGCGTTGGCGGTTTAAAAGGTTCCTATGGCTACACCTTC. Translation gives CSVGGLKGSYGYTF.

The rearrangement joins TRBV5-1 to TRBJ2-5; the D gene is possibly TRBD2 (5 bases). V was trimmed by 0 bases and J by 4 bases, leaving 7 bases between them. This CDR3 is 13 amino acids long. CDR1 SGHRS and CDR2 YFSETQ come from the germline V gene. The CDR3 nucleotides are TGCGCCAGCAGCTTGGCCGCGGGAGAGACCCAGTACTTC. Encoded protein: CASSLAAGETQYF.

J is TRBJ2-1 and V is TRBV7-8; TRBD1 agrees at 7 bases. V lost 6 bases and J lost 9; bases outside the gene matches: 11. Germline lookup yields CDR1 SGHVS and CDR2 FQNEAQ. The CDR3 extends over 14 amino acids. CDR3: CASSLTGVSVEQFF. As DNA, the CDR3 is TGTGCCAGCAGTCTCACAGGGGTAAGTGTTGAGCAGTTCTTC.

V usage is TRBV6-5 and J usage is TRBJ2-1; 11 bases fit TRBD2. CDR1 MNHEY and CDR2 SVGAGI come from the germline V gene. With 6 bases clipped from V and 4 bases from J, the junction kept 5 bases outside the gene matches. This CDR3 region has 15 residues. The CDR3 sequence: CASRRLAGNYNEQFF. CDR3 DNA sequence: TGTGCCAGCAGACGACTAGCGGGAAATTACAATGAGCAGTTCTTC.

The chain employs TRBV29-1 and TRBJ1-2; no definite D call. Trimming cost V 6 bases and J 5 bases, with 13 bases left between them. Per germline, CDR1 SQVTM and CDR2 ANQGSEA. The CDR3 spans 12 residues. The CDR3 loop reads CSVLDLIYGYTF. The DNA of the CDR3 is TGCAGCGTCCTTGATTTAATTTATGGCTACACCTTC.

The chain employs TRBV7-2 and TRBJ1-2; 10 bases are shared with TRBD1. V shed 5 bases, J shed 5 bases, and the junction held 5 bases outside the gene matches. The germline gives CDR1 SGHTA, CDR2 FQGNSA. The CDR3 has 14 residues. CDR3 protein: CASSPTGGVYGYTF. The CDR3, as DNA: TGTGCCAGCAGCCCGACAGGGGGCGTATATGGCTACACCTTC.

A single count supports this clone. The chain couples TRBV5-6 to TRBJ2-3; D remains ambiguous. V gave up 2 bases and J gave up 7 bases, with 8 bases separating them. The CDR3 is 12 amino acids. Germline V gene lookup returns CDR1 SGHDT and CDR2 YYEEEE. The CDR3 region is CASSFGSNTQYF. CDR3 DNA: TGTGCCAGCAGCTTTGGCTCGAATACGCAGTATTTT.

This rearrangement joins TRBV6-5 to TRBJ2-7, with D unresolved. The V end was cut by 2 bases, the J end by 4 bases, with 9 bases between. This CDR3 has 13 residues. From germline, CDR1 is MNHEY and CDR2 SVGAGI. CDR3 in amino acids: CASSYGTEYEQYF. CDR3 sequence (DNA): TGTGCCAGCAGTTACGGCACGGAGTACGAGCAGTACTTC.

This chain joins TRBV5-6 and TRBJ2-7, with TRBD1 identical over 8 bases. J lost 2 bases, V lost 0 bases, and 4 bases had no gene match. The germline V gene encodes CDR1 SGHDT and CDR2 YYEEEE. The CDR3 totals 15 residues. CDR3 coding DNA: TGTGCCAGCAGCTTGGGTGCAGGGGGCACCTACGAGCAGTACTTC. Its translation: CASSLGAGGTYEQYF. The whole variable domain, remainder taken from reference TRBV5-6 and TRBJ2-7, is DAGVTQSPTHLIKTRGQQVTLRCSPKSGHDTVSWYQQALGQGPQFIFQYYEEEERQRGNFPDRFSGHQFPNYSSELNVNALLLGDSALYLCASSLGAGGTYEQYFGPGTRLTVT.

This clone showed up just a few times. The V gene is TRBV4-3, the J gene TRBJ1-1; tentatively, D is TRBD1 (6 bases). The CDR3 has 16 amino acids. Germline assignment: CDR1 LGHNA and CDR2 YSLEER. Deletions cut 0 bases from V and 0 bases from J, with 11 bases between. The CDR3 is CASSQDPGQLNTEAFF. Here the CDR3 DNA reads TGCGCCAGCAGCCAAGACCCCGGACAGCTGAACACTGAAGCTTTCTTT.